Each of the 32 T cell receptor beta chains below was sequenced from the same sample in a study of cytomegalovirus exposure and HLA in healthy donors. PCR amplification relied on 60 Vbeta primers (plus 13 Jbeta primers). Sequenced by immunoSEQ multiplex PCR; TCRdb stores in-frame clones only, minus some. The sample lists approximately 250,000 clones; about three quarters were seen once. The source material was PBMCs. The receptors come from a boy under 18 in good health and CMV-seronegative.

The V call is TRBV27, the J call TRBJ2-7, with D possibly being TRBD1 (5 bases). The CDR3 runs to 17 residues. Trimming took 5 bases from V and 2 from J, leaving 22 bases between them. In germline, CDR1 is MNHEY, CDR2 SMNVEV (reference sequence). CDR3 in amino acids: CASSPISGRVRTYEQYF. CDR3 coding DNA: TGTGCCAGCAGTCCGATTTCCGGCAGGGTCCGGACCTACGAGCAGTACTTC.

This clone has a handful of counts. V usage is TRBV19 and J usage is TRBJ1-5; no clear D gene. CDR1 and CDR2 from the germline V gene are LNHDA and SQIVND (reference sequence). The CDR3 consists of 15 residues. V lost 0 bases and J 3 bases, leaving 9 bases between the germline ends. The CDR3 loop is CASSIDVQSNQPQHF. In DNA form, the CDR3 reads TGTGCCAGTAGTATAGATGTGCAGTCCAATCAGCCCCAGCATTTT.

The chain recombines TRBV29-1 with TRBJ2-2; TRBD1 matches at 7 bases. In germline, CDR1 is SQVTM, CDR2 ANQGSEA. V shed 6 bases and J 4 bases; nucleotides not matched to a gene: 17. There are 17 residues in the CDR3. CDR3 coding DNA: TGCAGCGTCGTTTTGAGGCTCAGGGGGTCAAGCACCGGGGAGCTGTTTTTT. Translation gives CSVVLRLRGSSTGELFF.

The chain couples TRBV10-2 to TRBJ2-1, with D maybe TRBD1 (6 bases). Trimming removed 3 bases from V and 6 bases from J, with 9 bases in between. Per the germline V gene, CDR1 is WSHSY and CDR2 is SAAADI. There are 13 residues in the CDR3. The CDR3 is CASSEQGGNEQFF. DNA for the CDR3: TGCGCCAGCAGTGAACAGGGTGGCAATGAGCAGTTCTTC.

A remark on this clone: One junction end disagrees with the germline gene, perhaps due to a read error. V and J are TRBV7-9 and TRBJ2-7; D might be TRBD2 (6 bases). The CDR3 has 15 amino acids. Per germline, CDR1 SEHNR and CDR2 FQNEAQ (reference sequence). CDR3: CSSSFGRAGAYEQYF. In DNA, the CDR3 is TGTTCCAGCAGCTTCGGTCGAGCGGGTGCCTACGAGCAGTACTTC.

The gene calls are TRBV19 and TRBJ2-7, with 9 nucleotides matching TRBD2. The CDR3 consists of 16 residues. V gave up 6 bases and J gave up 3 bases; unmatched junction bases: 12. CDR1 LNHDA and CDR2 SQIVND come from the germline V gene (reference sequence). The CDR3 DNA reads as TGTGCCAGTAGCCGGCTAGCGGGATCGGGCGGCTACGAGCAGTACTTC. Translated: CASSRLAGSGGYEQYF.

This chain connects TRBV11-2 to TRBJ1-4; 9 bases map to TRBD1. The CDR3 covers 15 residues. CDR1 and CDR2 (germline): SGHAT, FQNNGV. Losses at the gene ends were 1 base for V and 5 bases for J; bases not matched to a gene: 2. CDR3 DNA sequence: TGTGCCAGCAGCTTAGTGGGGACAGGGAATGAAAAACTGTTTTTT. Its translation is CASSLVGTGNEKLFF.

The chain combines TRBV7-6 with TRBJ1-4, with 9 bases lining up with TRBD1. V lost 5 bases to trimming and J lost 2 bases; unmatched junction nucleotides: 12. The CDR3 runs to 18 residues. Per germline, CDR1 SGHVS and CDR2 FNYEAQ. CDR3 in DNA: TGTGCCAGCAGCCTAATGAGGGGACAGGGTGGTACTAATGAAAAACTGTTTTTT. This gives the protein CASSLMRGQGGTNEKLFF.

V gene TRBV27 combines with J gene TRBJ2-1; TRBD2 matches 15 bases. Trimming at V came to 6 bases and at J to 9 bases, leaving 12 bases not matched to a gene. CDR1 and CDR2 from the germline V gene are MNHEY and SMNVEV (reference sequence). This CDR3 spans 17 amino acids. CDR3 nucleotide sequence: TGTGCCAGCAGGATCGGACTAGCGGGGGGGCCAAGGAGTGAGCAGTTCTTC. Its translation is CASRIGLAGGPRSEQFF.

V gene TRBV2 combines with J gene TRBJ1-1; maybe TRBD1 (6 bases). The CDR3 sequence is 13 residues long. The V gene lost 7 bases and the J gene lost 6 bases, with 15 bases spanning the gap. Germline CDR1 reads SNHLY; CDR2 reads FYNNEI. The DNA for the CDR3 is TGTGCCAGCAACAGGGTCCAGCGCCCTGAAGCTTTCTTT. This gives the protein CASNRVQRPEAFF.

This sequence joins TRBV7-2 and TRBJ2-1, with 11 bases aligning to TRBD2. The CDR3 has 14 amino acids. V lost 0 bases and J lost 10; bases outside the gene matches: 2. The germline gives CDR1 SGHTA, CDR2 FQGNSA. For the CDR3, the DNA is TGTGCCAGCAGCTTAGCTGGGACTAGCGGAGAGCAGTTCTTC. Its protein product is CASSLAGTSGEQFF. The variable domain in full, with the rest retrieved from reference TRBV7-2 and TRBJ2-1, is GAGVSQSPSNKVTEKGKDVELRCDPISGHTALYWYRQSLGQGLEFLIYFQGNSAPDKSGLPSDRFSAERTGGSVSTLTIQRTQQEDSAVYLCASSLAGTSGEQFFGPGTRLTVL.

The chain carries TRBV18 and TRBJ2-2; D is unclear. The ends were cut back, 4 bases at V and 3 bases at J, with 6 bases in the middle. Looked up from germline, CDR1 is KGHSH and CDR2 is LQKENI. The CDR3 has 13 residues. CDR3 DNA sequence: TGTGCCAGCTCACAAATATACACCGGGGAGCTGTTTTTT. This encodes CASSQIYTGELFF.

This chain links TRBV6-5 with TRBJ2-3, with 12 bases aligning to TRBD1. The germline CDR1 and CDR2 sequences are MNHEY and SVGAGI. The J segment lost 6 bases and the V segment lost 5 bases, leaving 6 bases of the junction unmatched. The CDR3 has 15 residues. This chain's CDR3 is CASSLGTGGADTQYF. The CDR3 region has the DNA TGTGCCAGCAGTCTAGGGACAGGGGGCGCGGATACGCAGTATTTT.

Remarks on this clone: A read error may produce the germline difference seen at one junction end. CDR3 sequence: CASSLVVFTGELFF. The CDR3 DNA reads as TGTGCTAGCAGCTTAGTAGTCTTCACCGGGGAGCTGTTTTTT. This chain links TRBV7-7 with TRBJ2-2; D is unresolved. CDR3 size: 14 residues. Germline V CDR1 and CDR2: SSHAT, FNYEAQ (reference sequence).

CDR3 sequence: CASSQRLGGHEQYF. In DNA form, the CDR3 reads TGTGCCAGCAGCCAAAGGTTAGGGGGCCACGAGCAGTACTTC. The V call is TRBV16, the J call TRBJ2-7, with 7 bases identical to TRBD1. The V segment lost 2 bases and the J segment 5 bases; nucleotides outside the gene matches: 6. Germline V gene sequence: CDR1 KGHSY, CDR2 FQNENV. CDR3 length equals 14 residues.

Turning to this clone: A junction boundary mismatches the germline segment, possibly from a read error. The genes are TRBV6-1 and TRBJ1-2; D may be TRBD1 (5 bases). CDR3 length equals 15 residues. The germline gives CDR1 MNHNS, CDR2 SASEGT. The CDR3 here is CASSEFGRAAYGYPF. The CDR3 DNA reads as TGTGCCAGCAGTGAATTCGGCAGGGCTGCCTATGGCTACCCCTTC.

The chain links TRBV4-2 to TRBJ1-1, with D possibly matching TRBD1 (5 bases). The germline CDR1 and CDR2 sequences are LGHNA and YNFKEQ. Deletions cut 1 base from V and 6 bases from J, with 15 bases between. The CDR3 contains 15 residues. The CDR3 sequence: CASSQGPGALAEAFF. CDR3 sequence (DNA): TGTGCCAGCAGCCAAGGGCCTGGGGCGCTTGCTGAAGCTTTCTTT.

The V gene is TRBV5-4, the J gene TRBJ2-1, with D perhaps TRBD1 (7 bases). V was cut by 2 bases and J by 6 bases, with 12 bases left in between. The V gene's germline CDR1 is SGHNT and CDR2 YYREEE (reference sequence). The CDR3 consists of 14 residues. The CDR3 sequence: CASSLRQGLNEQFF. The CDR3 coding sequence is TGTGCCAGCAGCTTACGACAGGGACTCAATGAGCAGTTCTTC.

This clone has a handful of counts. This sequence joins TRBV6-6 and TRBJ2-7; D call uncertain. There are 11 residues in the CDR3. CDR1 and CDR2 from the germline V gene are MNHNY and SVGAGI (reference sequence). V lost 7 bases to trimming and J lost 1 base, with 5 bases between them. The CDR3 coding sequence is TGTGCCAGCACAGCGTCCTACGAGCAGTACTTC. This codes for CASTASYEQYF.

The V and J genes are TRBV19 and TRBJ2-1, with 12 bases that match TRBD2. The CDR3 consists of 18 residues. V dropped 6 bases and J dropped 3; count of bases not matched to a gene: 12. CDR1 is LNHDA, CDR2 SQIVND, per germline (reference sequence). DNA for the CDR3: TGTGCCAGTAGCCCGAGACTAGCGGGAGAAGGCCGCTACAATGAGCAGTTCTTC. Protein product: CASSPRLAGEGRYNEQFF.

The chain uses TRBV5-1 and TRBJ1-1; 9 positions match TRBD1. Germline CDR1 and CDR2: SGHRS and YFSETQ. This CDR3 has 15 amino acids. V lost 4 bases to trimming and J lost 5 bases; unmatched junction nucleotides: 9. Here the CDR3 reads CASSPGQGYGTEAFF. In DNA, the CDR3 is TGCGCCAGCAGCCCGGGACAGGGATACGGGACTGAAGCTTTCTTT.

This chain connects TRBV11-2 to TRBJ2-7; TRBD2 matches 9 bases. The germline V gene has CDR1 SGHAT and CDR2 FQNNGV. This CDR3 is 15 amino acids long. V shed 5 bases, J shed 7 bases, and the junction held 12 bases outside the gene matches. In nucleotides, the CDR3 is TGTGCCAGCAGCCTAGCGGGGCTTACCGGGGGGGAGCAGTACTTC. Translating gives CASSLAGLTGGEQYF.

The V and J genes are TRBV7-9 and TRBJ2-7; 13 positions match TRBD2. The ends lost 1 base at V and 0 bases at J; junction bases unmatched: 9. The CDR3 is made up of 19 amino acids. Germline loops: CDR1 SEHNR, CDR2 FQNEAQ (reference sequence). The CDR3, as DNA: TGTGCCAGCAGCTTAGACCTGACTAGCGGGGGGACCAGCTCCTACGAGCAGTACTTC. As protein: CASSLDLTSGGTSSYEQYF.

V usage is TRBV5-8 and J usage is TRBJ1-1; unclear D gene. Between the trimmed V and J ends, which lost 4 bases and 7 bases, there was a span of 11 bases. Germline CDR1 reads SGHTS; CDR2 reads YDEGEE. CDR3 size: 12 residues. The CDR3 DNA follows: TGTGCCAGCAGCCCAACGGGAGTTGAAGCTTTCTTT. Amino acids: CASSPTGVEAFF.

This clone was counted once. The rearrangement uses TRBV18 and TRBJ1-2, with D uncertain. The CDR3 has 18 amino acids. Germline values: CDR1 KGHSH, CDR2 LQKENI. V shed 3 bases and J shed 0 bases, with 20 bases lying between them. The CDR3 loop is CASSPEAPSTPANYGYTF. As DNA, the CDR3 is TGTGCCAGCTCACCGGAGGCCCCTTCCACGCCAGCTAACTATGGCTACACCTTC.

Comments on this clone: The junction departs from the called germline gene at one end, perhaps through a read error. This chain uses TRBV27 with TRBJ2-7; TRBD1 aligns across 7 bases. This CDR3 comprises 16 residues. From germline, CDR1 is MNHEY and CDR2 SMNVEV (reference sequence). The CDR3 DNA reads as TGTGCCAGCAGTCTATCAGGGACAGACGGCTCCTACGAGCAGTACTTC. Translation: CASSLSGTDGSYEQYF.

This chain joins TRBV9 and TRBJ2-7, with a tentative D call TRBD1 (5 bases). Germline CDR1 and CDR2: SGDLS and YYNGEE. The CDR3 runs to 14 residues. V was shortened by 3 bases and J by 4 bases, with 14 bases between the two germline ends. The CDR3 sequence: CASSESPGPYEQYF. CDR3 in DNA: TGTGCCAGCAGCGAGAGCCCAGGGCCTTACGAGCAGTACTTC.

This clone has only a few counts. The V and J genes are TRBV5-1 and TRBJ1-2, with 7 bases aligning to TRBD1. This CDR3 contains 14 residues. The V gene end was trimmed by 0 bases and the J gene end by 4 bases; junction bases not matched to a gene: 3. Germline lookup yields CDR1 SGHRS and CDR2 YFSETQ. The CDR3, as DNA: TGCGCCAGCAGCTTGGGGGACAGCATCTATGGCTACACCTTC. Translated, it gives CASSLGDSIYGYTF.

The V gene is TRBV6-6, the J gene TRBJ1-1, with D possibly being TRBD1 (5 bases). This CDR3 contains 12 residues. Trimming took off 3 bases at V and 10 bases at J, with 12 bases between the two ends. Germline assignment: CDR1 MNHNY and CDR2 SVGAGI (reference sequence). The CDR3 loop is CASSYPGKGAFF. The CDR3 bases are TGTGCCAGCAGTTATCCAGGGAAAGGAGCTTTCTTT.

The chain has TRBV27 and TRBJ1-1; TRBD1 agrees at 7 bases. J gave up 5 bases and V 5 bases, and 11 bases lay outside the gene matches. The CDR3 extends over 15 amino acids. Germline V gene sequence: CDR1 MNHEY, CDR2 SMNVEV (reference sequence). The CDR3, as DNA: TGTGCCAGCAGTCGGACGACAGGGTTGGGAACTGAAGCTTTCTTT. It translates to CASSRTTGLGTEAFF.

The CDR3 region is CASSLTGAGTEAFF. CDR3 DNA sequence: TGTGCCAGCAGTCTGACAGGGGCTGGCACTGAAGCTTTCTTT. The J gene is TRBJ1-1, the V gene TRBV6-5; 8 bases map to TRBD1. The CDR3 loop spans 14 amino acids. The V and J ends lost 5 bases and 4 bases, in that order; junction bases with no gene match: 6. The germline V gene encodes CDR1 MNHEY and CDR2 SVGAGI.

The table lists this clone with a few counts. This chain joins TRBV11-3 and TRBJ1-1; 9 nucleotides agree with TRBD1. With 5 bases clipped from V and 0 bases from J, the junction kept 7 bases outside the gene matches. The CDR3 is 16 residues long. Germline V gene sequence: CDR1 SGHNT, CDR2 YENEEA. CDR3 bases: TGTGCCAGCAGCCAACCGGGGACAGGGATGAACACTGAAGCTTTCTTT. Its protein is CASSQPGTGMNTEAFF.